The clone carrying this TCR beta chain is a singleton in its sample. These data are taken from a study of blood T cell repertoires in COVID-19. The data were produced by immunoSEQ multiplex PCR, yet TCRdb's version contains in-frame clones alone and is incomplete. The data contain some 150,000 clones, around 85% of them singletons. Per the germline V gene, CDR1 is SNHLY and CDR2 is FYNNEI. Losses at the gene ends were 6 bases for V and 2 bases for J; bases not matched to a gene: 6. There are 14 residues in the CDR3. This chain connects TRBV2 to TRBJ1-2; 7 bases are a match to TRBD1. Sequences were obtained from peripheral blood. This clonotype was obtained from a woman between 55 and 75 years old with acute or convalescent COVID-19. The CDR3 coding sequence is TGTGCCAGCAGGACGACAGGGAAGAACTATGGCTACACCTTC. Amino acid sequence: CASRTTGKNYGYTF.